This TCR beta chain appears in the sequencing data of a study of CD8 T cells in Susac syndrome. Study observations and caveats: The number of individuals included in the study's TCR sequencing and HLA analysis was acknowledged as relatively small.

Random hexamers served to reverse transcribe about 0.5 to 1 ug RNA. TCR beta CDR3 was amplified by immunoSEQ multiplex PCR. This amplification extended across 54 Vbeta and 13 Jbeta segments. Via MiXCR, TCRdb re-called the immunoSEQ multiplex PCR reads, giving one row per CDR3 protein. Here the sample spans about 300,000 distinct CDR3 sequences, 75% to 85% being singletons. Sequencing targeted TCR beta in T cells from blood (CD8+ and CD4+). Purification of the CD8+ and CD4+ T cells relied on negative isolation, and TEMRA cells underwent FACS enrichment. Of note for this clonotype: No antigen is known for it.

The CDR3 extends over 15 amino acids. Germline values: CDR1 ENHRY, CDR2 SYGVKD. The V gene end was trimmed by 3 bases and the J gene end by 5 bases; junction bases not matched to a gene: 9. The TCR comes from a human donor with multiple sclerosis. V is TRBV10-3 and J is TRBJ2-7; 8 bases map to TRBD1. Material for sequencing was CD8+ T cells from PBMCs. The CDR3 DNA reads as TGTGCCATCAGTGACATTCCAGGGGGCTACAACGAGCAGTACTTC. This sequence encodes CAISDIPGGYNEQYF.